This T cell receptor beta chain emerged from a study of monozygotic twins with inflammatory bowel disease. General study results and limits: Repertoires of patients may have been made more variable by differing immunosuppressive treatments.

Template switching was used to attach UMIs, which incorporated a 6-nucleotide sample barcode. TCRdb reprocessed the 5' RACE reads and keeps a single row for each CDR3 protein, giving no DNA. The sample totals approximately 200,000 distinct CDR3 sequences. With regard to this clonotype: What it binds is not known.

This receptor was identified in a human donor with ulcerative colitis or Crohn's disease, or a healthy co-twin of an affected twin (not recorded which). Material for sequencing was blood.

The CDR3 is CASSAGGSQDYGYTF. The chain employs TRBV5-1 and TRBJ1-2; TCRdb names TRBD1, which stays unverified in the absence of DNA. CDR3 size: 15 residues. Germline-derived CDR1 and CDR2 are SGHRS and YFSETQ.